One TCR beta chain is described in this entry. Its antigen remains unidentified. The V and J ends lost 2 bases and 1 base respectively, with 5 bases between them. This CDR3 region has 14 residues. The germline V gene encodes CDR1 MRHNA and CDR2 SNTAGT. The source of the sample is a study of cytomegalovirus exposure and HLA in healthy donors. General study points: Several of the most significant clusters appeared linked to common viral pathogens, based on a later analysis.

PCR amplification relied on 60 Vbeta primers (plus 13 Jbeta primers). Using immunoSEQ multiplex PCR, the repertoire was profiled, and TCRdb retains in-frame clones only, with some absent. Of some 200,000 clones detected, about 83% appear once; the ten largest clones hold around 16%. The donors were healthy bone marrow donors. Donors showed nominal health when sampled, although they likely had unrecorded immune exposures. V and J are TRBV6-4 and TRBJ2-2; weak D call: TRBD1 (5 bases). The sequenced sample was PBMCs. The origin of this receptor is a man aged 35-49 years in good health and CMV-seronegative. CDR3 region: CASSDRGNTGELFF. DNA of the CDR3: TGTGCCAGCAGTGACAGGGGGAACACCGGGGAGCTGTTTTTT.